This TCR beta chain appears in the sequencing data of a study of identical twins. Study results and caveats: The study found weaker excess twin sharing in beta out-of-frame sequences.

Concerning this clonotype: Its antigen is currently unknown.

TCRdb reprocessed the 5' RACE reads with MiXCR, giving one entry per CDR3 protein. The sample lists a few hundred thousand distinct CDR3 sequences, about 8% occurring once. This CDR3 is built from 13 residues. V was cut by 4 bases and J by 3 bases, with 13 bases left in between. CDR1 and CDR2 (germline): SQVTM, ANQGSEA. A further study also used this sample, focusing on yellow fever vaccine responses in identical twins.

The receptor was derived from a woman younger than 30 in good health. Sequencing was carried out using CD8+ T cells sorted from blood. The chain links TRBV29-1 to TRBJ2-7; possibly TRBD1 for D (5 bases). CDR3 amino acids: CSVVGQGDYEQYF. CDR3 sequence (DNA): TGCAGCGTTGTAGGGCAGGGCGACTACGAGCAGTACTTC.